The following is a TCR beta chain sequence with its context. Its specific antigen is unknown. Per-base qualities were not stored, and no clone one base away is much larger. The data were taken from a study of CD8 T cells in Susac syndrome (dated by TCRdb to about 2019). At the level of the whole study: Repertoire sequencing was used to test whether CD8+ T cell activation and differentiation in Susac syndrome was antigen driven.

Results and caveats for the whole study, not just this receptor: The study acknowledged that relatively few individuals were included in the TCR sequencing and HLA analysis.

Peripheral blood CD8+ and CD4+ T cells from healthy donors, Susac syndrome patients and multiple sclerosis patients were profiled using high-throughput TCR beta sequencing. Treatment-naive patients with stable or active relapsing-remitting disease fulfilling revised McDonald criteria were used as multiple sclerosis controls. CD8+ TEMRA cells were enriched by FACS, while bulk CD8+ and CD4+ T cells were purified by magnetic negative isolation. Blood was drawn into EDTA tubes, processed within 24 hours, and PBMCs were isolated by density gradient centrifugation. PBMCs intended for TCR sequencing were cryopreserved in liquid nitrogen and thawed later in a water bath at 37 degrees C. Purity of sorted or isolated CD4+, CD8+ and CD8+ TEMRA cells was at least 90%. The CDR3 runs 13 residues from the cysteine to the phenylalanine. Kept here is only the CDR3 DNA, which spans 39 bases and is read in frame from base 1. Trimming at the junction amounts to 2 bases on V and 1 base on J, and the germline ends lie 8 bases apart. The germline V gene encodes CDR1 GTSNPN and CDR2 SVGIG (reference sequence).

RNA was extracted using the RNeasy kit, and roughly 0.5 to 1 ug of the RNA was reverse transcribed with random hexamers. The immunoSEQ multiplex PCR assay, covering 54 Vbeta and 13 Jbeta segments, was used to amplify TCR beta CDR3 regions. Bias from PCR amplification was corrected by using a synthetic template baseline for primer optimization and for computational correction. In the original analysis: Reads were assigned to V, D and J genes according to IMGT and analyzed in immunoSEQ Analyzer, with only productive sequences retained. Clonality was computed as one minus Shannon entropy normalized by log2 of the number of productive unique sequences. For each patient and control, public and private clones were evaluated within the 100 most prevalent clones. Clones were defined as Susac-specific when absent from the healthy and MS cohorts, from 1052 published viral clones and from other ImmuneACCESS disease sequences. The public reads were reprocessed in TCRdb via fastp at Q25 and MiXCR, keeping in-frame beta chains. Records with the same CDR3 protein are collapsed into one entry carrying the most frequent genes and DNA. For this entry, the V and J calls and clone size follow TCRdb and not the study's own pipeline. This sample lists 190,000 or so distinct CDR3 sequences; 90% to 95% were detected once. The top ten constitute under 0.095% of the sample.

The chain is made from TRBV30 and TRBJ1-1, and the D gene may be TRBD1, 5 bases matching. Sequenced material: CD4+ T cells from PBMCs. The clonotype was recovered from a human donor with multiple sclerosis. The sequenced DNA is TGTGCCTGGAGTAAGGGGCAGAACACTGAAGCTTTCTTT. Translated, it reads CAWSKGQNTEAFF.